This TCR beta chain was identified in a study of blood T cell dynamics during melanoma immunotherapy (dated by TCRdb to 2020 to 2021). With respect to the entire study: Patients had metastatic melanoma and received first-line pembrolizumab or nivolumab plus ipilimumab as standard of care in the United Kingdom. To find early correlates of response, peripheral T cell receptor repertoires were profiled in metastatic melanoma patients before and after one cycle of checkpoint inhibitor therapy. The training cohort consisted of consecutive patients, while an additional independent group of patients from the same centre was pooled to form an external validation set.

On the study overall, not on this receptor specifically: Whether the T cell clones driving repertoire changes were melanoma-specific or reflected general immune activation could not be determined in the study. The relatively small sample size was acknowledged as a potential limitation on generalization of the results. Unlike progressors, patients who went on to achieve disease control showed a bifurcated reorganization of the PBMC repertoire at W3, with either increased clonality or increased diversity.

In light of the paper, this sample's time point label describes: pre-treatment baseline. Blood samples were taken before treatment (T0) and at week 3 (W3), following the first cycle of checkpoint blockade. Except for two patients with rapid clinical progression, response was assessed 12 weeks after the first infusion by RECIST 1.1; disease control meant complete response, partial response or stable disease. Any patient who had received prior systemic cancer treatment, was on concomitant immunosuppressant therapy or had synchronous other active malignancies was excluded. TCR beta was sequenced in both bulk PBMC and plasma cell-free DNA in order to track circulating cells as well as T cell turnover. Lymphoprep and SepMate tubes were used to isolate PBMC from blood, and red cell lysis was then performed. QIAamp DNA Blood Mini kits were used to extract DNA from PBMC and sorted T cell subsets. V trim: 2 bases; J trim: 7 bases; unmatched bases: 7. CDR1 and CDR2 are read off the germline V gene (reference sequence) as MNHNY and SVGAGI. There are 15 amino acids in the CDR3, from cysteine to phenylalanine inclusive. The CDR3 DNA has 45 bases and is translated from base 1.

About this clone itself: What this receptor recognizes is not known. One base away there is no much larger clone; base qualities are not given.

Every bulk PBMC sample had a fixed 350 ng of DNA loaded. Following the manufacturer instructions, the immunoSEQ TCRb Assay kit was used to amplify TCR beta CDR3 sequences from genomic DNA. The KAPA Library Quantification Kit for Illumina platforms was used to quantify the pooled libraries by qPCR. Pooled libraries were clustered at 0.6-1.1 pM and sequenced on an Illumina NextSeq 500. On the authors' methods: TCR data were analyzed with immunoSEQ ANALYZER and the R LymphoSeq package. A rearrangement efficiency score was calculated as productive divided by the sum of productive and non-productive CDR3 sequences. Clonality was assessed using the Gini coefficient and diversity using the Renyi index at alpha=1, with pairwise comparisons between timepoints within each patient. Clonal relatedness used an edit distance of 3, and repertoire similarity used the Bhattacharyya coefficient, both computed in LymphoSeq. To classify response, a linear discriminant analysis based on week-3 changes in clonality and diversity was built with the R MASS and caret packages. Sourced from immuneACCESS, this table was stored by TCRdb with only in-frame sequences that have V and J called. A share of the clones is absent; for the studies checked, an unresolved V gene accounts for under half, and the remainder has no known explanation. The DNA was the basis for D and trimming; V, J and clone size are from that table. The sample table lists around 10,000 clones, 80% to 90% of them with a count of one. The ten largest clonotypes hold approximately 11% of the sample.

The receptor's source is a human donor with melanoma. The chain joins TRBV6-6 to TRBJ2-1; the central 8 bases match TRBD2. Sample: blood, taken from a patient treated with checkpoint blockade. The CDR3 sequence is CASSYVGGGLNEQFF. In nucleotide form, the sequence is TGTGCCAGCAGTTACGTCGGGGGGGGCTTGAATGAGCAGTTCTTC.